What follows is one TCR beta chain and its context. Its antigen is unknown. Qualities for individual bases were not recorded, and no much larger clone is one base off. All donors were healthy Caucasians. The twin cohort comprised three pairs of female monozygotic twins, all aged roughly 18 to 30 years. Peripheral blood mononuclear cells were used as the source from which RNA for TCR libraries was isolated. Libraries were built with 5' RACE. The sequencing machine was an Illumina HiSeq 2000. Template switching introduced a universal primer binding site; the final cDNA contained a unique molecular identifier, enabling accurate counting of TCR cDNA molecules. Specific primers in the conserved constant-segment region were used to synthesize first-strand cDNA for the TCR alpha and beta chains. Each cDNA library was double barcoded, with a SMART-Mk sample barcode plus Illumina barcodes, to control for contamination. TruSeq adapter sequences, together with Illumina sample barcodes, were added in two successive PCR steps. TCR alpha and beta cDNA libraries were sequenced on the Illumina HiSeq platform with custom primers. In the paper's pipeline: MiGEC was used to process raw reads and extract unique molecular identifiers, and MiXCR was used to find CDR3 positions. Recombination models were inferred per individual with the repgenHMM and IGoR tools using an EM algorithm. The tcR package in R was used for shared clonotype analysis, with sharing normalized by the product of cloneset sizes. Out-of-frame nonproductive sequences were analyzed to study raw recombination free of thymic and clonal selection effects. The raw public reads went through TCRdb reprocessing: fastp at Q25, MiXCR clone calling, in-frame beta chains kept. Each CDR3 protein appears once, grouped with its most common genes and DNA. V and J calls and clone size were set by TCRdb, not the authors. This sample lists around 960,000 distinct CDR3 sequences; 12% were detected once. 1.5% to 2% of the sample comes from the top ten.

The data stem from a study of identical twins (dated by TCRdb to the mid-2010s). With respect to the entire study: TCR alpha and beta repertoires from monozygotic twins, unrelated adults of various ages and cord blood were deep-sequenced to test whether fetal clonotypes persist. Replicate twin experiments were performed at different times using different library preparation protocols to rule out contamination.

The paper as a whole reports these results and caveats: Fewer insertions were carried by abundant cord blood beta clonotypes, a similar but weaker trend appeared in young adult naive repertoires, and no such trend appeared in memory repertoires. Because the same donors could not be followed over many years, the conclusions depended on cross-sectional statistical analysis. A weaker excess of twin sharing was found in beta out-of-frame sequences because the signal-to-noise ratio was lowered by fewer shared sequences. Compared with coincidental sharing between unrelated individuals, an excess of low generation-probability sequences was observed among out-of-frame TCR alpha sequences shared between twins. Invariant T cells such as MAIT and iNKT could partly confound zero-insertion analyses, though diverse VJ usage argued against this for most clonotypes. In monozygotic twins, recombination models systematically underestimated out-of-frame TCR alpha sharing, but the models matched the sharing seen between unrelated individuals.

From its cysteine to its phenylalanine, the CDR3 spans 11 amino acids. The DNA shown is the 33-base CDR3, in frame from base 1. Taken from the germline V gene, the CDR1 and CDR2 loops are SQVTM and ANQGSEA. Trimming costs V 2 bases and J 4 bases, and their ends lie 5 bases apart. These data also formed part of another study, on yellow fever vaccine responses in identical twins. The other study reports the following: The T cell response to vaccination in identical twins was reported by the authors to appear partly convergent and partly personalized. Focusing on identical twins, the study followed the T cell clones that responded to the vaccine, and did so with precision.

Sequenced sample: PBMCs. This TCR came from a woman under 30 in good health. The chain is encoded by TRBV29-1 joined to TRBJ1-2; too little of a D gene remains to name it. The CDR3 in this case is CSVEQSYGYTF. The nucleotides read TGCAGCGTTGAACAGTCCTATGGCTACACCTTC.